This TCR beta chain originates from a study of OX40 agonist ivuxolimab in advanced cancers. Study at large: An agonistic anti-OX40 (CD134) antibody, ivuxolimab, was used to treat the patients. Three patients, one with hepatocellular carcinoma and two with cutaneous melanoma, achieved partial responses.

Points on this clone: What it binds is unknown.

Study-wide points: More expanded clones were found, on average, in CD8+ than in CD4+ T cells.

The germline V gene encodes CDR1 WSHSY and CDR2 SAAADI. This CDR3 has 15 amino acids. With 5 bases removed from V and 8 bases from J, the gap between germline ends came to 18 bases. Cycle 7 day 1, cycle 4 day 1, and baseline were the timepoints at which blood was sampled. Sequencing used immunoSEQ multiplex PCR; TCRdb keeps in-frame clones, though not all of them. The sample carries more than 35,000 clones, over 75% recorded once. The sequencing used CD4+ or CD8+ T cells sorted from blood, collected in a trial of the OX40 agonist ivuxolimab. J is TRBJ1-4 and V is TRBV10-2; D is ambiguous. This sequence originates from an adult with an advanced solid tumor such as melanoma, head and neck, liver or kidney cancer. The CDR3 sequence is CASSRGSDFSEKLFF. CDR3 nucleotide sequence: TGCGCCAGCAGTCGGGGTTCGGACTTCTCCGAAAAACTGTTTTTT.